A selection of T cell receptor beta chains follows, all from one sample in a study of T cells in Graves' hyperthyroidism and ophthalmopathy. Using its own MiXCR run on the multiplex PCR reads, TCRdb lists one record per CDR3 protein. Here the sample spans around 570,000 distinct CDR3 sequences, about 20% being singletons. Sequenced input: blood. The source is a man aged 40-55 years with Graves' ophthalmopathy. Both conserved end residues are part of each CDR3. Fields, in order: CDR3 DNA, CDR3 protein, D gene, J gene, V gene, clone size. D genes are given only for firm matches. Clone size is stated in some rows and not others, as once, few, many or a class when expanded.

CDR3nt: TGTGCCAGCAGCTTAGAACAGGGGACTGAAGCTTTCTTT
CDR3aa: CASSLEQGTEAFF
d_gene: TRBD1
j_gene: TRBJ1-1
v_gene: TRBV7-9
abundance: few

CDR3nt: TGTGCCAGCAGCTCGAACGGCCATAACTATGGCTACACCTTC
CDR3aa: CASSSNGHNYGYTF
d_gene: .
j_gene: TRBJ1-2
v_gene: TRBV9
abundance: .

CDR3nt: TGTGCCAGCAGTTTAAGAGGGGTTGACACTGAAGCTTTCTTT
CDR3aa: CASSLRGVDTEAFF
d_gene: .
j_gene: TRBJ1-1
v_gene: TRBV28
abundance: many

CDR3nt: TGTGCCAGCAGTTTTCGGTTTCATTGGGAGCTGTTTTTT
CDR3aa: CASSFRFHWELFF
d_gene: .
j_gene: TRBJ2-2
v_gene: TRBV7-8
abundance: few

CDR3nt: TGTGCCAGCAGCCAGACAGGGGCGAATGGCTACACCTTC
CDR3aa: CASSQTGANGYTF
d_gene: TRBD1
j_gene: TRBJ1-2
v_gene: TRBV3-1
abundance: many

CDR3nt: TGTGCTAGTGGTTTGGTCGGGGCTCGCGACAATGAGCAGTTCTTC
CDR3aa: CASGLVGARDNEQFF
d_gene: .
j_gene: TRBJ2-1
v_gene: TRBV12-5
abundance: .

CDR3nt: TGCAGTGCTAAGATCGCAGATACGCAGTATTTT
CDR3aa: CSAKIADTQYF
d_gene: .
j_gene: TRBJ2-3
v_gene: TRBV20-1
abundance: few

CDR3nt: TGTGCCAGCAGTGAAACACGAATGAACACTGAAGCTTTCTTT
CDR3aa: CASSETRMNTEAFF
d_gene: .
j_gene: TRBJ1-1
v_gene: TRBV2
abundance: many

CDR3nt: TGTGCCAGCAGTTACTCGCTGTCTAGCGGGAGGACAGATACGCAGTATTTT
CDR3aa: CASSYSLSSGRTDTQYF
d_gene: TRBD2
j_gene: TRBJ2-3
v_gene: TRBV6-5
abundance: .

CDR3nt: TGCAGTGCTGCCCCTTGGACTAGCGGAAACTACGAGCAGTACTTC
CDR3aa: CSAAPWTSGNYEQYF
d_gene: TRBD2
j_gene: TRBJ2-7
v_gene: TRBV20-1
abundance: few

CDR3nt: TGCAGTGCAGGGATCGCAACTAATGAAAAACTGTTTTTT
CDR3aa: CSAGIATNEKLFF
d_gene: .
j_gene: TRBJ1-4
v_gene: TRBV20-1
abundance: few

CDR3nt: TGCGCCAGCAGCTTGGTGGCAGGGGGCTTCGATGGCTACACCTTC
CDR3aa: CASSLVAGGFDGYTF
d_gene: TRBD1
j_gene: TRBJ1-2
v_gene: TRBV5-1
abundance: .

CDR3nt: TGTGCCAGCAGCCGGGACGTTGGGGGGGGTAGCAATCAGCCCCAGCATTTT
CDR3aa: CASSRDVGGGSNQPQHF
d_gene: .
j_gene: TRBJ1-5
v_gene: TRBV6-2/TRBV6-3
abundance: many

CDR3nt: TGTGCCAGCAGCTTAGCCCCCTACGAGCAGTACTTC
CDR3aa: CASSLAPYEQYF
d_gene: .
j_gene: TRBJ2-7
v_gene: TRBV7-2
abundance: medium-sized

CDR3nt: TGTGCCAGCAGTACTCAGTGGAATTCGGCTTTCTTT
CDR3aa: CASSTQWNSAFF
d_gene: .
j_gene: TRBJ1-1
v_gene: TRBV12-3/TRBV12-4
abundance: many

CDR3nt: TGCAGTGCTCCGCTGGCGGGCGGCTCCTACGAGCAGTACTTC
CDR3aa: CSAPLAGGSYEQYF
d_gene: .
j_gene: TRBJ2-7
v_gene: TRBV20-1
abundance: many

CDR3nt: TGCAGTGCTAGAGGATTCACAGGGAGCTCCTACGAGCAGTACTTC
CDR3aa: CSARGFTGSSYEQYF
d_gene: .
j_gene: TRBJ2-7
v_gene: TRBV20-1
abundance: many

CDR3nt: TGTGCCAGCAGACTCGCCTGGGGGACAGGGTGGGGAACAGATACGCAGTATTTT
CDR3aa: CASRLAWGTGWGTDTQYF
d_gene: TRBD1
j_gene: TRBJ2-3
v_gene: TRBV11-2
abundance: many

CDR3nt: TGCGCCAGCAGCCAAGGTTTTGCAGGGAAGCATCAGCCCCAGCATTTT
CDR3aa: CASSQGFAGKHQPQHF
d_gene: .
j_gene: TRBJ1-5
v_gene: TRBV4-3
abundance: .

CDR3nt: TGCAGTGCTAGTTCGAGCGGGCTCAGCTCCTACGAGCAGTACTTC
CDR3aa: CSASSSGLSSYEQYF
d_gene: .
j_gene: TRBJ2-7
v_gene: TRBV20-1
abundance: many

CDR3nt: TGTGCCAGCAGTCAATCCGACAGTGGCTACACCTTC
CDR3aa: CASSQSDSGYTF
d_gene: .
j_gene: TRBJ1-2
v_gene: TRBV6-1
abundance: few

CDR3nt: TGTGCCAGCAGCTATGGACAGGGAGGCAACAATGAGCAGTTCTTC
CDR3aa: CASSYGQGGNNEQFF
d_gene: TRBD1
j_gene: TRBJ2-1
v_gene: TRBV5-8
abundance: .

CDR3nt: TGTGCCAGCAGTTCCGGACAGGGGGGCGCAACTAATGAAAAACTGTTTTTT
CDR3aa: CASSSGQGGATNEKLFF
d_gene: TRBD1
j_gene: TRBJ1-4
v_gene: TRBV27
abundance: .

CDR3nt: TGTGCCAGTAGTCTGAGACAGAACTACGAGCAGTACTTC
CDR3aa: CASSLRQNYEQYF
d_gene: .
j_gene: TRBJ2-7
v_gene: TRBV2
abundance: few

CDR3nt: TGTGCCAGCAGCTTATCAAACAATCAGCCCCAGCATTTT
CDR3aa: CASSLSNNQPQHF
d_gene: .
j_gene: TRBJ1-5
v_gene: TRBV7-9
abundance: once

CDR3nt: TGTGCCAGCAGCTTAACTGGAGGAGGAATCGGGGAGACCCAGTACTTC
CDR3aa: CASSLTGGGIGETQYF
d_gene: .
j_gene: TRBJ2-5
v_gene: TRBV7-3
abundance: .

CDR3nt: TGTGCCAGCAGTGACGAAGGGAACACTGAAGCTTTCTTT
CDR3aa: CASSDEGNTEAFF
d_gene: .
j_gene: TRBJ1-1
v_gene: TRBV2
abundance: many

CDR3nt: TGTGCCAGCAGTTTACCATGGCGGAACACTGAAGCTTTCTTT
CDR3aa: CASSLPWRNTEAFF
d_gene: .
j_gene: TRBJ1-1
v_gene: TRBV27
abundance: once

CDR3nt: TGCGCCAGCAGCCACCTAGGGGCTGGGGCCAACGTCCTGACTTTC
CDR3aa: CASSHLGAGANVLTF
d_gene: .
j_gene: TRBJ2-6
v_gene: TRBV4-1
abundance: .

CDR3nt: TGCGCCGCGGGGTGGGATGAGCAGTTCTTC
CDR3aa: CAAGWDEQFF
d_gene: .
j_gene: TRBJ2-1
v_gene: TRBV27
abundance: many

CDR3nt: TGTGCCAGCAGTCAGACAGGGGGCGCGAACACTGAAGCTTTCTTT
CDR3aa: CASSQTGGANTEAFF
d_gene: TRBD1
j_gene: TRBJ1-1
v_gene: TRBV6-1
abundance: .

CDR3nt: TGTGCCAGCTCAGGGGGGCAGGGGCCCAACGAGCAGTACTTC
CDR3aa: CASSGGQGPNEQYF
d_gene: .
j_gene: TRBJ2-7
v_gene: TRBV2
abundance: many

CDR3nt: TGCAATGCCAGGACAGTTGAGGGGGCCGGGGAGCTGTTTTTT
CDR3aa: CNARTVEGAGELFF
d_gene: .
j_gene: TRBJ2-2
v_gene: TRBV20-1
abundance: .

CDR3nt: TGCAGTGCGCCAGGCGAGCTACCCTCGAAGGGCGAGCAGTACTTC
CDR3aa: CSAPGELPSKGEQYF
d_gene: .
j_gene: TRBJ2-7
v_gene: TRBV20-1
abundance: .

CDR3nt: TGTGCCAGCAGCCAACGGCAAGGGTCCTACGAGCAGTACTTC
CDR3aa: CASSQRQGSYEQYF
d_gene: .
j_gene: TRBJ2-7
v_gene: TRBV7-2
abundance: many

CDR3nt: TGTGCCAGCTCACCACCGGGACAGGCCCTCTACGAGCAGTACTTC
CDR3aa: CASSPPGQALYEQYF
d_gene: TRBD1
j_gene: TRBJ2-7
v_gene: TRBV18
abundance: many

CDR3nt: TGTGCCAGCAGCTCGGACAGGGCTGGTGGCTACACCTTC
CDR3aa: CASSSDRAGGYTF
d_gene: TRBD1
j_gene: TRBJ1-2
v_gene: TRBV7-2
abundance: .

CDR3nt: TGTGCCAGCAGCTTACACAGGGACGGGGGCTACACCTTC
CDR3aa: CASSLHRDGGYTF
d_gene: .
j_gene: TRBJ1-2
v_gene: TRBV11-2
abundance: many

CDR3nt: TGCGCCAGCAGCTCTACACTAGCGGGAGATCGGAATGAGCAGTTCTTC
CDR3aa: CASSSTLAGDRNEQFF
d_gene: TRBD2
j_gene: TRBJ2-1
v_gene: TRBV5-1
abundance: .

CDR3nt: TGCAGCGTTGGGACAGGGTGGGGCACTGAAGCTTTCTTT
CDR3aa: CSVGTGWGTEAFF
d_gene: TRBD1
j_gene: TRBJ1-1
v_gene: TRBV29-1
abundance: .

CDR3nt: TGTGCCAGCAGCCCAGGGACAGGGGCGAGTTCACCCCTCCACTTT
CDR3aa: CASSPGTGASSPLHF
d_gene: TRBD1
j_gene: TRBJ1-6
v_gene: TRBV3-1
abundance: many

CDR3nt: TGTGCCAGCAGCCCGGGACTAGCGGGAGCTAGGCAGACCCAGTACTTC
CDR3aa: CASSPGLAGARQTQYF
d_gene: TRBD2
j_gene: TRBJ2-5
v_gene: TRBV7-2
abundance: many

CDR3nt: TGTGCCAGCAGCGTAGATCGGGGGATACAAGAGACCCAGTACTTC
CDR3aa: CASSVDRGIQETQYF
d_gene: .
j_gene: TRBJ2-5
v_gene: TRBV9
abundance: few

CDR3nt: TGCGCCAGCAGCCAACTCGAACAGTCTCCCTCCTATGGCTACACCTTC
CDR3aa: CASSQLEQSPSYGYTF
d_gene: .
j_gene: TRBJ1-2
v_gene: TRBV4-1
abundance: .

CDR3nt: TGCGCCAGCAGCTTGGAAGGATCCTCTGGAAACACCATATATTTT
CDR3aa: CASSLEGSSGNTIYF
d_gene: .
j_gene: TRBJ1-3
v_gene: TRBV5-1
abundance: few

CDR3nt: TGTGCCAGCAGTTTAGCAGGGTTAAGCTATGGCTACACCTTC
CDR3aa: CASSLAGLSYGYTF
d_gene: .
j_gene: TRBJ1-2
v_gene: TRBV12-3/TRBV12-4
abundance: few

CDR3nt: TGTGCCTGGAGTGTACAGGTCCGAAGCTCTGGGGCCAACGTCCTGACTTTC
CDR3aa: CAWSVQVRSSGANVLTF
d_gene: .
j_gene: TRBJ2-6
v_gene: TRBV30
abundance: many

CDR3nt: TGTGCCAGTAGTCCTTGGAGAGGAGGGAGCACCGGGGAGCTGTTTTTT
CDR3aa: CASSPWRGGSTGELFF
d_gene: .
j_gene: TRBJ2-2
v_gene: TRBV19
abundance: few

CDR3nt: TGTGCCAGCAGCCAATGGCTAGCGGGAGGGCCTTCCGGGGAGCTGTTTTTT
CDR3aa: CASSQWLAGGPSGELFF
d_gene: TRBD2
j_gene: TRBJ2-2
v_gene: TRBV14
abundance: once

CDR3nt: TGTGCCAGCAGCTTAGTAGTCAGCGTCGGCACCGGGGAGCTGTTTTTT
CDR3aa: CASSLVVSVGTGELFF
d_gene: .
j_gene: TRBJ2-2
v_gene: TRBV7-2
abundance: few

CDR3nt: TGTGCCAGCAGTCGCCTTTCGGGACTAGCGGGAGTTGTGGAGCAGTTCTTC
CDR3aa: CASSRLSGLAGVVEQFF
d_gene: TRBD2
j_gene: TRBJ2-1
v_gene: TRBV2
abundance: few

CDR3nt: TGCAGTGCGACGGGCCTGGTCAAGTTGGAGACCCAGTACTTC
CDR3aa: CSATGLVKLETQYF
d_gene: .
j_gene: TRBJ2-5
v_gene: TRBV20-1
abundance: many

CDR3nt: TGTGCCAGCTCACCGGGCATCGGGCGTAACTCCTACGAGCAGTACTTC
CDR3aa: CASSPGIGRNSYEQYF
d_gene: .
j_gene: TRBJ2-7
v_gene: TRBV18
abundance: .

CDR3nt: TGTGCCAGCAGTGTAGGACTAGCCCAAGAGACCCAGTACTTC
CDR3aa: CASSVGLAQETQYF
d_gene: TRBD2
j_gene: TRBJ2-5
v_gene: TRBV28
abundance: many